These 26 T cell receptor beta chains came from one sample sequenced in a study of regulatory T cells in long-lasting Graves disease. HTBI primers from iRepertoire and Arm-PCR of CDR3 regions yielded the TCR beta libraries. TCRdb re-called the multiplex PCR reads through MiXCR, storing one row per CDR3 protein. The table has about 220,000 distinct CDR3 sequences, roughly 19% seen once. The time point was: newly diagnosed GD, antithyroid drugs for less than 3 months. Isolated PBMC RNA provided the starting material for the TCR library. This same sample was also part of a study on T cells in Graves' hyperthyroidism and ophthalmopathy.

The sequencing used peripheral blood mononuclear cells (PBMCs), collected at new diagnosis, from a patient treated with antithyroid drugs. All receptors derive from a woman aged 30 to 39 with Graves disease.

The CDR3 DNA reads TGTGCCAGCAGCCCCCTGGGAGGGAAGCACGAGCAGTACTTC. Amino acids: CASSPLGGKHEQYF. V usage is TRBV11-2 and J usage is TRBJ2-7, with 7 positions matching TRBD2. The CDR3 spans 14 residues. The germline V gene has CDR1 SGHAT and CDR2 FQNNGV. The trim removed 5 bases at V and 5 bases at J, leaving 9 bases unmatched.

This clonotype was counted many times. The chain has TRBV6-5 and TRBJ2-4, with D possibly called TRBD1 or TRBD2 (5 bases each). V was trimmed by 2 bases and J by 6 bases, leaving 20 bases between them. Germline CDR1 reads MNHEY; CDR2 reads SVGAGI. There are 17 residues in the CDR3. The CDR3 here is CASSYGGRGFWGNIQYF. CDR3 coding DNA: TGTGCCAGCAGTTACGGTGGACGGGGCTTCTGGGGAAACATTCAGTACTTC.

The J gene is TRBJ1-5, the V gene TRBV6-9, with 7 nucleotides matching TRBD1. Germline CDR1 and CDR2: MNHGY and SVAAGI. V lost 4 bases and J lost 4; bases outside the gene matches: 7. This CDR3 spans 15 amino acids. The CDR3 loop is CASSLTGSDNQPQHF. The CDR3 coding sequence is TGTGCCAGCAGTTTGACAGGGTCTGATAATCAGCCCCAGCATTTT.

Many counts were recorded for this clonotype. The chain joins TRBV11-3 to TRBJ1-1; tentative D call: TRBD1 (5 bases). The germline V gene has CDR1 SGHNT and CDR2 YENEEA. The CDR3 covers 15 residues. Trimming took 4 bases from V and 1 from J, leaving 13 bases between them. CDR3 residues: CASSSSGSGNTEAFF. In DNA, the CDR3 is TGTGCCAGCAGCTCATCAGGGAGTGGGAACACTGAAGCTTTCTTT.

This clonotype was seen more than once but under ten times. The CDR3 DNA is TGTGCCAGCAGCGCCGGGCGGGACAGGGCGGTCTACGAGCAGTACTTC. Protein sequence: CASSAGRDRAVYEQYF. This sequence joins TRBV5-4 and TRBJ2-7; 9 nucleotides agree with TRBD1. The CDR3 is 16 amino acids. Germline CDR1 is SGHNT and CDR2 is YYREEE (reference sequence). V lost 4 bases and J lost 3; bases outside the gene matches: 11.

V is TRBV27 and J is TRBJ1-4; the match to TRBD1 covers 8 bases. CDR3 length equals 14 residues. Per germline, CDR1 MNHEY and CDR2 SMNVEV (reference sequence). J gave up 2 bases and V 8 bases, and 4 bases lay outside the gene matches. CDR3 amino acids: CASGDRRTNEKLFF. The CDR3 nucleotides read TGTGCCAGCGGGGACAGGAGGACTAATGAAAAACTGTTTTTT. Full variable domain (rest looked up from reference TRBV27 and TRBJ1-4): EAQVTQNPRYLITVTGKKLTVTCSQNMNHEYMSWYRQDPGLGLRQIYYSMNVEVTDKGDVPEGYKVSRKEKRNFPLILESPSPNQTSLYFCASGDRRTNEKLFFGSGTQLSVL.

This clonotype was picked up a small number of times. V and J are TRBV5-1 and TRBJ2-7, with 10 nucleotides matching TRBD2. CDR3 size: 16 residues. The trim removed 3 bases at V and 5 bases at J, leaving 11 bases unmatched. The V gene's germline CDR1 is SGHRS and CDR2 YFSETQ. CDR3 in DNA: TGCGCCAGCAGCTGGACCAGCGGGAGGGGTAGCCACGAGCAGTACTTC. Protein product: CASSWTSGRGSHEQYF.

This clonotype was counted many times. The gene calls are TRBV11-2 and TRBJ2-7; 7 positions match TRBD1. CDR3 length: 11 residues. Germline V gives CDR1 SGHAT, CDR2 FQNNGV. The junction had 2 bases not matched to a gene; V was cut back by 6 bases and J by 6 bases. The CDR3, as DNA: TGTGCCAGCAGTCACAGGGGCGAGCAGTACTTC. Protein sequence: CASSHRGEQYF.

This clonotype was picked up many times. The J gene is TRBJ1-1, the V gene TRBV9; a possible D gene is TRBD1 (5 bases). The CDR3 is made up of 13 amino acids. Per the germline V gene, CDR1 is SGDLS and CDR2 is YYNGEE. V lost 0 bases and J 3 bases, leaving 6 bases between the germline ends. The CDR3 loop reads CASSVGGDTEAFF. CDR3 DNA: TGTGCCAGCAGCGTAGGAGGGGACACTGAAGCTTTCTTT.

For this clonotype: A far larger clone is one nucleotide away, so this likely arose from a read error. The chain combines TRBV27 with TRBJ2-5, with 9 bases that match TRBD2. The closer fit of TRBJ2-1 to the DNA end suggests the J call may be wrong. Germline CDR1 is MNHEY and CDR2 is SMNVEV (reference sequence). This CDR3 has 14 residues. CDR3 DNA sequence: TGTGCCAGCAGATCCGGGACTAGCAGTGGGGAGCAGTTCTTC. Protein: CASRSGTSSGEQFF.

At least ten counts were recorded for this clonotype. The J gene is TRBJ1-4, the V gene TRBV11-2; D may be TRBD1 (5 bases). Germline assignment: CDR1 SGHAT and CDR2 FQNNGV. V lost 8 bases, J lost 7 bases, and 11 bases lay in between. This CDR3 region has 12 residues. Written as DNA, the CDR3 is TGTGCCAGCTTGGGGAGGGGTGAAAAACTGTTTTTT. It encodes CASLGRGEKLFF.

This clonotype came up many times. Written as DNA, the CDR3 is TGTGCCAGCAGCTTAACACCCAGCGCAGGGAGAAATCAGCCCCAGCATTTT. Translation gives CASSLTPSAGRNQPQHF. This sequence joins TRBV7-8 and TRBJ1-5; D is possibly TRBD1 (5 bases). CDR3 length: 17 amino acids. CDR1 and CDR2 from the germline V gene are SGHVS and FQNEAQ. Trimming took 2 bases from V and 4 from J, leaving 18 bases between them.

The gene calls are TRBV28 and TRBJ1-6, with D perhaps TRBD1 (5 bases). V lost 5 bases and J 7 bases, leaving 24 bases between the germline ends. The CDR3 covers 18 residues. Germline V gene data show CDR1 as MDHEN and CDR2 as SYDVKM. CDR3 DNA: TGTGCCAGCAGTCCATTATATTATGTCAGGGAGGAGAATTCACCCCTCCACTTT. Its translation: CASSPLYYVREENSPLHF.

In its sample, this clonotype was seen a few times. The chain recombines TRBV7-2 with TRBJ2-4, with 7 positions matching TRBD1. Per the germline V gene, CDR1 is SGHTA and CDR2 is FQGNSA. The CDR3 loop spans 14 amino acids. V lost 5 bases, J lost 3 bases, and 4 bases stayed unmatched. The CDR3 DNA is TGTGCCAGCAGCCCCCGACAGGGCAAAAACATTCAGTACTTC. Its translation is CASSPRQGKNIQYF.

This clonotype has at least ten counts. The chain has TRBV24-1 and TRBJ1-1; perhaps TRBD1 as D (5 bases). This CDR3 has 15 residues. The V end was cut by 2 bases, the J end by 1 base, with 10 bases between. Germline V gene lookup returns CDR1 KGHDR and CDR2 SFDVKD. The CDR3 DNA reads TGTGCCACCAGTGATTCCGGGACGGGGAACACTGAAGCTTTCTTT. It specifies CATSDSGTGNTEAFF.

This clonotype was found many times. The chain is built from TRBV27 and TRBJ2-5; TRBD2 matches 7 bases. The CDR3 contains 15 residues. V lost 5 bases to trimming and J lost 2 bases; unmatched junction nucleotides: 8. Germline lookup yields CDR1 MNHEY and CDR2 SMNVEV (reference sequence). DNA of the CDR3: TGTGCCAGCAGTCCGCGGGGGTCAAGGCAAGAGACCCAGTACTTC. It codes for CASSPRGSRQETQYF.

Many counts were recorded for this clonotype. This chain uses TRBV20-1 with TRBJ2-5; 9 nucleotides match TRBD2. With 6 bases clipped from V and 7 bases from J, the junction kept 12 bases outside the gene matches. This CDR3 is built from 14 residues. Germline values: CDR1 DFQATT, CDR2 SNEGSKA (reference sequence). The CDR3: CSAPMGAGGATQYF. DNA for the CDR3: TGCAGTGCCCCGATGGGGGCGGGAGGGGCGACCCAGTACTTC.

This clonotype has only a few counts. The genes are TRBV4-2 and TRBJ2-7, with D hard to call. CDR1 is LGHNA, CDR2 YNFKEQ, per germline. The CDR3 runs 16 residues. V was pared by 1 base and J by 5 bases, with 18 bases between. CDR3 sequence: CASSQGGNGISNEQYF. CDR3 nucleotide sequence: TGTGCCAGCAGCCAAGGAGGCAACGGCATATCTAACGAGCAGTACTTC.

This clonotype was found many times. V is TRBV7-9 and J is TRBJ2-1; 7 bases are shared with TRBD2. This CDR3 comprises 17 residues. Germline lookup yields CDR1 SEHNR and CDR2 FQNEAQ (reference sequence). After removal of 5 bases from V and 3 bases from J, the junction contained 13 bases not matched to a gene. This CDR3 is CASSLWVLAEIYNEQFF. Written as DNA, the CDR3 is TGTGCCAGCAGCCTATGGGTCCTAGCGGAAATCTACAATGAGCAGTTCTTC.

This clonotype has ten or more counts. The V call is TRBV24-1, the J call TRBJ2-1; the match to TRBD2 covers 8 bases. V was clipped by 6 bases and J by 7 bases; unmatched bases: 7. Germline lookup yields CDR1 KGHDR and CDR2 SFDVKD. The CDR3 is 14 residues long. The CDR3: CATSTGRVRNEQFF. The CDR3 nucleotides are TGTGCCACCAGTACCGGGAGGGTAAGGAATGAGCAGTTCTTC.

About this clonotype itself: This likely stems from a read error, as it lies one base from a far larger clone. V is TRBV27 and J is TRBJ2-1; TRBD1 agrees at 7 bases. V was pared by 2 bases and J by 10 bases, with 8 bases of the junction left unmatched. This CDR3 has 14 residues. CDR1 MNHEY and CDR2 SMNVEV come from the germline V gene (reference sequence). CDR3 sequence (DNA): TGTGCCAGCAGTTTACAGGGGGTCGGACGCGAGCAGTTCTTC. Translation gives CASSLQGVGREQFF.

The gene calls are TRBV7-9 and TRBJ2-7; TRBD2 matches at 8 bases. The CDR3 length is 12 residues. Trimming cost V 5 bases and J 6 bases; bases outside gene matches: 3. From germline, CDR1 is SEHNR and CDR2 FQNEAQ (reference sequence). The CDR3 is CASSTGGGEQYF. CDR3 DNA: TGTGCCAGCAGCACCGGGGGGGGCGAGCAGTACTTC.

This clonotype appeared many times. The J gene is TRBJ1-2, the V gene TRBV27, with D tentatively TRBD1 (6 bases). V shed 6 bases and J shed 3 bases, with 11 bases lying between them. This CDR3 spans 13 amino acids. CDR1 MNHEY and CDR2 SMNVEV come from the germline V gene (reference sequence). CDR3: CASSYREYYGYTF. DNA of the CDR3: TGTGCCAGCAGCTACAGGGAATACTATGGCTACACCTTC.

This clonotype was counted only a few times. J is TRBJ2-5 and V is TRBV7-2; 9 nucleotides align to TRBD2. Germline-derived CDR1 and CDR2 are SGHTA and FQGNSA. This CDR3 contains 17 residues. V shed 2 bases, J shed 9 bases, and the junction held 16 bases outside the gene matches. CDR3 nucleotide sequence: TGTGCCAGCAGCTTACCGCGAGCGGGAGGCGGCCAGGAGGCCCAGTACTTC. As protein: CASSLPRAGGGQEAQYF.

This clonotype was detected ten times or more. The rearrangement uses TRBV2 and TRBJ1-2, with TRBD1 matching 8 bases. CDR1 is SNHLY and CDR2 is FYNNEI in the germline V gene. Trimming at V came to 4 bases and at J to 4 bases, leaving 8 bases not matched to a gene. The CDR3 is made up of 15 amino acids. The CDR3: CASSGGPGQAYGYTF. The CDR3, as DNA: TGTGCCAGCAGTGGGGGCCCGGGACAGGCCTATGGCTACACCTTC.

The chain combines TRBV2 with TRBJ1-5, with a tentative D call TRBD1 (6 bases). Trimming took off 5 bases at V and 8 bases at J, with 13 bases between the two ends. CDR3 length: 13 residues. The V gene's germline CDR1 is SNHLY and CDR2 FYNNEI. CDR3: CASSLRGVEPQHF. The DNA for the CDR3 is TGTGCCAGCAGTCTCAGGGGTGTTGAGCCCCAGCATTTT. Combining the CDR3 with reference TRBV2 and TRBJ1-5 gives the whole variable domain EPEVTQTPSHQVTQMGQEVILRCVPISNHLYFYWYRQILGQKVEFLVSFYNNEISEKSEIFDDQFSVERPDGSNFTLKIRSTKLEDSAMYFCASSLRGVEPQHFGDGTRLSIL.